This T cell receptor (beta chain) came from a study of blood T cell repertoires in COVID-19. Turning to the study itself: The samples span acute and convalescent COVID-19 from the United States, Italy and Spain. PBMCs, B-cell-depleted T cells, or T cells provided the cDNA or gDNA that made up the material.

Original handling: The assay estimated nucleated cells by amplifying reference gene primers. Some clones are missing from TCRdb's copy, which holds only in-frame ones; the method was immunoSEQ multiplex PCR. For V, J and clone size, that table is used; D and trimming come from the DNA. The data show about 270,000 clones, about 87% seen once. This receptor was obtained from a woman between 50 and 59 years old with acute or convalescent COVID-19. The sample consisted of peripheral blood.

This chain's CDR3 is CASSLDGPRLAGAREQYF. The DNA of the CDR3 is TGTGCCAGCAGCTTAGATGGACCGAGACTAGCGGGAGCGCGTGAGCAGTACTTC. This chain links TRBV7-6 with TRBJ2-7; 12 positions match TRBD2. J was trimmed by 7 bases and V by 1 base; bases with no gene match: 14. Germline loops: CDR1 SGHVS, CDR2 FNYEAQ. The CDR3 is 18 amino acids.